These T cell receptor beta chains were read from a single sample in a study of blood T cells in healthy people across ages. TCRdb called the 5' RACE reads again in MiXCR, with one record for every CDR3 protein. Of a few hundred thousand distinct CDR3 sequences listed, roughly 28% are singletons. The sample consisted of blood. These receptors were collected from an older woman in good health. CDR3s include the opening cysteine and the closing phenylalanine or tryptophan. A D gene is named only where the DNA matches it firmly. Clone size is stated in some rows and not others, as once, few, many or a class when expanded.

CDR3 protein: CASSKGQGEMVQFF
CDR3 DNA: TGTGCCAGCAGCAAAGGACAGGGGGAGATGGTGCAGTTCTTC
D gene: TRBD1
V gene: TRBV7-9
clone size: -
J gene: TRBJ2-1

CDR3 protein: CARSKGLAGSCPYNEQFF
CDR3 DNA: TGTGCCAGAAGCAAGGGACTAGCGGGTTCCTGTCCCTACAATGAGCAGTTCTTC
D gene: TRBD2
V gene: TRBV5-3
clone size: -
J gene: TRBJ2-1

CDR3 protein: CSARQTGGANTEAFF
CDR3 DNA: TGCAGTGCTAGACAAACAGGGGGCGCGAACACTGAAGCTTTCTTT
D gene: TRBD1
V gene: TRBV20-1
clone size: -
J gene: TRBJ1-1

CDR3 protein: CASSPTASATEAFF
CDR3 DNA: TGTGCCAGCAGCCCCACTGCAAGTGCGACTGAAGCTTTCTTT
D gene: -
V gene: TRBV7-2
clone size: few
J gene: TRBJ1-1

CDR3 protein: CASSAGQGAIVGYTF
CDR3 DNA: TGTGCCAGCAGCGCGGGACAGGGGGCTATTGTTGGCTACACCTTC
D gene: TRBD1
V gene: TRBV9
clone size: -
J gene: TRBJ1-2

CDR3 protein: CSAARDRGEDEQYF
CDR3 DNA: TGCAGTGCTGCCCGGGACAGGGGAGAGGACGAGCAGTACTTC
D gene: TRBD1
V gene: TRBV20-1
clone size: -
J gene: TRBJ2-7

CDR3 protein: CASSDSGVRYEQYF
CDR3 DNA: TGTGCCAGCAGTGATAGTGGCGTCCGCTACGAGCAGTACTTC
D gene: -
V gene: TRBV2
clone size: -
J gene: TRBJ2-7

CDR3 protein: CASTLRGGRENIQYF
CDR3 DNA: TGTGCCAGCACCTTAAGGGGGGGAAGGGAAAACATTCAGTACTTC
D gene: -
V gene: TRBV7-9
clone size: few
J gene: TRBJ2-4

CDR3 protein: CASSQSLDNGYTF
CDR3 DNA: TGTGCCAGCAGCCAATCCCTCGATAATGGCTACACCTTC
D gene: -
V gene: TRBV14
clone size: -
J gene: TRBJ1-2

CDR3 protein: CASSQAEDSTQYF
CDR3 DNA: TGCGCCAGCAGCCAAGCGGAGGACAGCACCCAGTACTTC
D gene: -
V gene: TRBV4-3
clone size: -
J gene: TRBJ2-4

CDR3 protein: CASSVDVRDRPPGTQYF
CDR3 DNA: TGTGCCAGCAGCGTAGATGTTCGGGACAGGCCTCCGGGGACGCAGTATTTT
D gene: TRBD1
V gene: TRBV9
clone size: few
J gene: TRBJ2-3

CDR3 protein: CATSEWGAEQFF
CDR3 DNA: TGTGCCACCAGTGAATGGGGAGCTGAGCAGTTCTTC
D gene: -
V gene: TRBV24-1
clone size: -
J gene: TRBJ2-1

CDR3 protein: CASSGTAGNTIYF
CDR3 DNA: TGTGCCAGCAGTGGGACAGCCGGAAACACCATATATTTT
D gene: TRBD1
V gene: TRBV6-5
clone size: few
J gene: TRBJ1-3

CDR3 protein: CSVREDRAGGYTF
CDR3 DNA: TGCAGTGTTAGAGAGGACAGGGCCGGTGGCTACACCTTC
D gene: TRBD1
V gene: TRBV20-1
clone size: few
J gene: TRBJ1-2

CDR3 protein: CASTNLAGGSYEQYF
CDR3 DNA: TGTGCCAGCACAAACCTAGCGGGAGGGTCCTACGAGCAGTACTTC
D gene: TRBD2
V gene: TRBV27
clone size: -
J gene: TRBJ2-7

CDR3 protein: CASSFTLANYGYTF
CDR3 DNA: TGTGCCAGCAGCTTCACCCTAGCTAACTATGGCTACACCTTC
D gene: -
V gene: TRBV7-2
clone size: -
J gene: TRBJ1-2

CDR3 protein: CSARSSGGTYEQYF
CDR3 DNA: TGCAGTGCTAGGTCCAGCGGGGGAACCTACGAGCAGTACTTC
D gene: TRBD2
V gene: TRBV20-1
clone size: few
J gene: TRBJ2-7

CDR3 protein: CASRKPTGNGANVLTF
CDR3 DNA: TGTGCCAGCAGGAAACCGACAGGGAACGGGGCCAACGTCCTGACTTTC
D gene: TRBD1
V gene: TRBV12-3/TRBV12-4
clone size: few
J gene: TRBJ2-6

CDR3 protein: CASSLTGSGYGYTF
CDR3 DNA: TGTGCCAGCAGTTTAACAGGGTCTGGCTATGGCTACACCTTC
D gene: -
V gene: TRBV28
clone size: -
J gene: TRBJ1-2

CDR3 protein: CASSSINQPQHF
CDR3 DNA: TGTGCCAGCAGTTCGATCAATCAGCCCCAGCATTTT
D gene: -
V gene: TRBV12-3/TRBV12-4
clone size: -
J gene: TRBJ1-5

CDR3 protein: CASQGLAASDTQYF
CDR3 DNA: TGTGCCAGCCAAGGTCTAGCGGCCTCAGATACGCAGTATTTT
D gene: TRBD2
V gene: TRBV3-1
clone size: -
J gene: TRBJ2-3

CDR3 protein: CASSSLLAGLYF
CDR3 DNA: TGTGCCAGCAGTTCCTTACTAGCGGGGCTGTACTTC
D gene: TRBD2
V gene: TRBV6-2/TRBV6-3
clone size: -
J gene: TRBJ2-7

CDR3 protein: CASSPTPSGSGANVLTF
CDR3 DNA: TGTGCCAGCAGCCCGACACCATCAGGGTCTGGGGCCAACGTCCTGACTTTC
D gene: -
V gene: TRBV5-5
clone size: once
J gene: TRBJ2-6

CDR3 protein: CASSLYRGFNYGYTF
CDR3 DNA: TGTGCCAGCAGCTTATATCGTGGGTTTAACTATGGCTACACCTTC
D gene: -
V gene: TRBV11-2
clone size: -
J gene: TRBJ1-2

CDR3 protein: CASSELLVLRGYTF
CDR3 DNA: TGTGCCAGCAGTGAGTTGCTTGTGTTGAGAGGCTACACCTTC
D gene: -
V gene: TRBV6-1
clone size: -
J gene: TRBJ1-2

CDR3 protein: CAIRETLTDTQYF
CDR3 DNA: TGTGCCATCAGAGAGACCCTAACAGATACGCAGTATTTT
D gene: -
V gene: TRBV10-3
clone size: few
J gene: TRBJ2-3

CDR3 protein: CASTEGSASRGRNTQHF
CDR3 DNA: TGTGCCAGCACCGAAGGGTCGGCCTCACGTGGACGGAATACCCAGCATTTT
D gene: -
V gene: TRBV12-3/TRBV12-4
clone size: -
J gene: TRBJ1-5

CDR3 protein: CSARDPGTGKETQYF
CDR3 DNA: TGCAGTGCTAGAGATCCTGGGACGGGTAAAGAGACCCAGTACTTC
D gene: -
V gene: TRBV20-1
clone size: -
J gene: TRBJ2-5

CDR3 protein: CASSSIRVSNTGELFF
CDR3 DNA: TGTGCCAGCAGCTCAATTAGGGTATCGAACACCGGGGAGCTGTTTTTT
D gene: -
V gene: TRBV7-6
clone size: -
J gene: TRBJ2-2

CDR3 protein: CASTPGHGNTEAFF
CDR3 DNA: TGTGCCAGCACTCCGGGACACGGGAACACTGAAGCTTTCTTT
D gene: -
V gene: TRBV12-3/TRBV12-4
clone size: few
J gene: TRBJ1-1

CDR3 protein: CSAGTSGGANTGELFF
CDR3 DNA: TGCAGTGCTGGGACTAGCGGGGGGGCGAACACCGGGGAGCTGTTTTTT
D gene: TRBD2
V gene: TRBV20-1
clone size: -
J gene: TRBJ2-2

CDR3 protein: CASTGGTGDSPLHF
CDR3 DNA: TGTGCCAGCACCGGCGGGACAGGGGATTCACCCCTCCACTTT
D gene: TRBD1
V gene: TRBV12-3/TRBV12-4
clone size: -
J gene: TRBJ1-6

CDR3 protein: CASSSSTVGFKNIQYF
CDR3 DNA: TGTGCCAGCAGTTCTTCTACGGTTGGATTCAAAAACATTCAGTACTTC
D gene: -
V gene: TRBV27
clone size: -
J gene: TRBJ2-4

CDR3 protein: CASSQGSQGTNEKLFF
CDR3 DNA: TGCGCCAGCAGCCAAGGCTCTCAGGGCACTAATGAAAAACTGTTTTTT
D gene: -
V gene: TRBV4-3
clone size: many
J gene: TRBJ1-4

CDR3 protein: CSARGLAGEGETQYF
CDR3 DNA: TGCAGTGCTAGAGGACTAGCGGGGGAAGGAGAGACCCAGTACTTC
D gene: TRBD2
V gene: TRBV20-1
clone size: few
J gene: TRBJ2-5

CDR3 protein: CASSPLWGSYEQYF
CDR3 DNA: TGCGCCAGCAGTCCCCTTTGGGGGTCCTACGAGCAGTACTTC
D gene: -
V gene: TRBV5-1
clone size: -
J gene: TRBJ2-7

CDR3 protein: CASSQDSGDMYDGYTF
CDR3 DNA: TGCGCCAGCAGCCAAGATAGCGGGGACATGTATGATGGCTACACCTTC
D gene: -
V gene: TRBV4-1
clone size: -
J gene: TRBJ1-2

CDR3 protein: CASSSNTLNYGYTF
CDR3 DNA: TGTGCCAGCAGCTCCAATACCCTTAACTATGGCTACACCTTC
D gene: -
V gene: TRBV7-9
clone size: few
J gene: TRBJ1-2

CDR3 protein: CASSVGVSNQPQHF
CDR3 DNA: TGTGCCAGCAGCGTGGGAGTATCTAATCAGCCCCAGCATTTT
D gene: -
V gene: TRBV9
clone size: -
J gene: TRBJ1-5

CDR3 protein: CATSRDQIGSIYGYTF
CDR3 DNA: TGTGCCACCAGCAGAGATCAAATAGGCAGTATCTATGGCTACACCTTC
D gene: -
V gene: TRBV15
clone size: -
J gene: TRBJ1-2

CDR3 protein: CASNPERSGNTIYF
CDR3 DNA: TGTGCCAGTAATCCCGAGAGGTCTGGAAACACCATATATTTT
D gene: -
V gene: TRBV19
clone size: -
J gene: TRBJ1-3

CDR3 protein: CASSLGGSTNEKLFF
CDR3 DNA: TGTGCCAGCAGCTTAGGGGGCAGTACTAATGAAAAACTGTTTTTT
D gene: TRBD1
V gene: TRBV5-1
clone size: many
J gene: TRBJ1-4

CDR3 protein: CASSPGPSDGYTF
CDR3 DNA: TGTGCCAGCAGCCCTGGGCCCAGTGATGGCTACACCTTC
D gene: -
V gene: TRBV7-3
clone size: few
J gene: TRBJ1-2

CDR3 protein: CSASGGGGETQYF
CDR3 DNA: TGCAGTGCTAGCGGCGGGGGTGGAGAGACCCAGTACTTC
D gene: TRBD2
V gene: TRBV20-1
clone size: few
J gene: TRBJ2-5

CDR3 protein: CASSEGGDGKLFF
CDR3 DNA: TGTGCCAGCAGCGAAGGGGGGGACGGAAAACTGTTTTTT
D gene: -
V gene: TRBV9
clone size: -
J gene: TRBJ1-4

CDR3 protein: CASSEYLGRDTQYF
CDR3 DNA: TGTGCCAGCAGTGAATATCTGGGAAGGGATACGCAGTATTTT
D gene: -
V gene: TRBV6-1
clone size: -
J gene: TRBJ2-3

CDR3 protein: CASSPAPTYNEQFF
CDR3 DNA: TGTGCCAGCAGCCCCGCCCCCACATACAATGAGCAGTTCTTC
D gene: -
V gene: TRBV11-2
clone size: -
J gene: TRBJ2-1

CDR3 protein: CAISVGGPDTQYF
CDR3 DNA: TGTGCCATCAGTGTCGGGGGGCCAGATACGCAGTATTTT
D gene: -
V gene: TRBV10-3
clone size: -
J gene: TRBJ2-3

CDR3 protein: CATSDFYSSYNEQFF
CDR3 DNA: TGTGCCACCAGTGATTTTTATAGCTCCTACAATGAGCAGTTCTTC
D gene: -
V gene: TRBV24-1
clone size: few
J gene: TRBJ2-1

CDR3 protein: CASSFRTQEKLFF
CDR3 DNA: TGTGCCAGCAGTTTTCGTACACAGGAAAAACTGTTTTTT
D gene: -
V gene: TRBV27
clone size: -
J gene: TRBJ1-4

CDR3 protein: CADSKNYGYTF
CDR3 DNA: TGTGCAGACTCGAAAAACTATGGCTACACCTTC
D gene: -
V gene: TRBV27
clone size: many
J gene: TRBJ1-2

CDR3 protein: CASSSSGGSGGPYTEQFF
CDR3 DNA: TGTGCCAGCAGTTCCTCCGGGGGTAGCGGGGGGCCCTACACTGAGCAGTTCTTC
D gene: TRBD2
V gene: TRBV12-3/TRBV12-4
clone size: -
J gene: TRBJ2-1

CDR3 protein: CSAPPGTSGDNEQFF
CDR3 DNA: TGCAGTGCTCCTCCCGGGACTAGCGGAGACAATGAGCAGTTCTTC
D gene: TRBD2
V gene: TRBV20-1
clone size: few
J gene: TRBJ2-1

CDR3 protein: CSARDPVTAENNYGYTF
CDR3 DNA: TGCAGTGCTAGAGATCCAGTCACAGCCGAAAATAACTATGGCTACACCTTC
D gene: -
V gene: TRBV20-1
clone size: many
J gene: TRBJ1-2

CDR3 protein: CASSRTAGGADTEAFF
CDR3 DNA: TGTGCCAGCAGTCGCACCGCAGGGGGCGCGGACACTGAAGCTTTCTTT
D gene: TRBD1
V gene: TRBV6-5
clone size: few
J gene: TRBJ1-1

CDR3 protein: CASSPPPRTSGGGTQYF
CDR3 DNA: TGTGCCAGCAGCCCTCCCCCGAGGACTAGCGGGGGAGGTACGCAGTATTTT
D gene: TRBD2
V gene: TRBV11-2
clone size: few
J gene: TRBJ2-3

CDR3 protein: CASSIQGSNEKLFF
CDR3 DNA: TGTGCCAGCAGTATCCAGGGTTCTAATGAAAAACTGTTTTTT
D gene: -
V gene: TRBV12-3/TRBV12-4
clone size: -
J gene: TRBJ1-4

CDR3 protein: CASSSWTENTEAFF
CDR3 DNA: TGTGCCAGCAGTTCTTGGACAGAGAACACTGAAGCTTTCTTT
D gene: -
V gene: TRBV28
clone size: -
J gene: TRBJ1-1

CDR3 protein: CASSSNGAYEQYF
CDR3 DNA: TGTGCCAGCAGTTCAAATGGGGCCTACGAGCAGTACTTC
D gene: -
V gene: TRBV25-1
clone size: few
J gene: TRBJ2-7

CDR3 protein: CSEPPALANYGYTF
CDR3 DNA: TGCAGTGAACCTCCGGCCCTTGCTAACTATGGCTACACCTTC
D gene: -
V gene: TRBV29-1
clone size: -
J gene: TRBJ1-2